This T cell receptor (beta chain) was documented in a study of cytomegalovirus exposure and HLA in healthy donors. Overall study: Of several hundred genotyped donors, more than 75% grouped in the Caucasian-associated ancestry cluster.

PCR used 60 Vbeta primers and 13 Jbeta primers. Sequencing used immunoSEQ multiplex PCR; TCRdb keeps in-frame clones, though not all of them. The sample shows over 100,000 clones, 70% to 80% of them seen only once. Germline assignment: CDR1 SNHLY and CDR2 FYNNEI. This CDR3 contains 14 residues. V shed 7 bases and J 0 bases; nucleotides not matched to a gene: 6. Material for sequencing was PBMCs. The V gene is TRBV2, the J gene TRBJ2-7, with TRBD1 identical over 7 bases. The receptor was isolated from a female donor in good health and CMV-seronegative. DNA for the CDR3: TGTGCCAGCAAGGGGGACAGAGGCTCCTACGAGCAGTACTTC. Translating it yields CASKGDRGSYEQYF.